The 4 T cell receptor beta chains below all came from one sample that was sequenced in a study of cytomegalovirus exposure and HLA in healthy donors. PCR primers comprised 60 Vbeta and 13 Jbeta primers. Sequenced by immunoSEQ multiplex PCR; TCRdb stores in-frame clones only, minus some. Of 130,000 or so clones detected, roughly 70% appear once; the ten largest clones hold 5.5% to 8.5%. The sequencing sample was made of PBMCs. These receptors were taken from a man aged 35-49 years in good health and CMV-seropositive.

In DNA form, the CDR3 reads TGTGCCAGCAGTTTTCTAGCGGGGCACACAGATACGCAGTATTTT. This translates into CASSFLAGHTDTQYF. The gene calls are TRBV27 and TRBJ2-3; 9 nucleotides line up with TRBD2. The germline V gene has CDR1 MNHEY and CDR2 SMNVEV (reference sequence). CDR3 length: 15 amino acids. J lost 2 bases, V lost 3 bases, and 3 bases had no gene match.

The V and J genes are TRBV9 and TRBJ1-1, with 7 bases matching TRBD1. CDR1 SGDLS and CDR2 YYNGEE come from the germline V gene. V lost 4 bases, J lost 1 base, and 4 bases stayed unmatched. The CDR3 runs 14 residues. The CDR3 spells CASSTRTGNTEAFF. For the CDR3, the DNA is TGTGCCAGCAGCACACGGACAGGGAACACTGAAGCTTTCTTT. The complete variable domain, with remaining parts taken from reference TRBV9 and TRBJ1-1, reads DSGVTQTPKHLITATGQRVTLRCSPRSGDLSVYWYQQSLDQGLQFLIQYYNGEERAKGNILERFSAQQFPDLHSELNLSSLELGDSALYFCASSTRTGNTEAFFGQGTRLTVV.

V and J are TRBV9 and TRBJ2-2; D possibly corresponds to TRBD2 (5 bases). The germline CDR1 and CDR2 sequences are SGDLS and YYNGEE. With 3 bases removed from V and 8 bases from J, the gap between germline ends came to 14 bases. The CDR3 runs to 14 residues. CDR3 in DNA: TGTGCCAGCAGCGAGGACCTTAGCGTGGGGGAGCTGTTTTTT. As protein: CASSEDLSVGELFF.

The rearrangement links TRBV29-1 to TRBJ1-2; TRBD1 agrees at 7 bases. Germline CDR1 is SQVTM and CDR2 is ANQGSEA. V lost 1 base to trimming and J lost 5 bases; unmatched junction nucleotides: 4. The CDR3 totals 13 residues. CDR3 in amino acids: CSVEAQQGYGYTF. CDR3 nucleotides: TGCAGCGTTGAAGCGCAACAGGGGTATGGCTACACCTTC. The full variable domain, with the rest looked up from reference TRBV29-1 and TRBJ1-2, is SAVISQKPSRDICQRGTSLTIQCQVDSQVTMMFWYRQQPGQSLTLIATANQGSEATYESGFVIDKFPISRPNLTFSTLTVSNMSPEDSSIYLCSVEAQQGYGYTFGSGTRLTVV.